The 10 T cell receptor beta chains given below trace back to one sample, sequenced in a study of vaccination and CD4 T cells after COVID-19. Cultured CD4+ T cell DNA underwent sequencing with the Oncomine TCR Beta short-read assay. TCRdb reanalysed the PCR reads using MiXCR and keeps one entry per CDR3 protein. The sample yields about 13,000 distinct CDR3 sequences, roughly 30% seen once. Indicated treatment: roughly 10-day PBMC culture with coronavirus spike peptide pools or control peptides (ViraFEST assay). The antigens of these receptors remain unknown. Sequencing input: CD4+ T cells from blood, cultured in vitro. These TCRs come from a human donor who had recovered from COVID-19.

The chain combines TRBV7-2 with TRBJ1-5; D gene ambiguous. The CDR3 extends over 16 amino acids. CDR1 is SGHTA and CDR2 is FQGNSA in the germline V gene. V shed 2 bases and J shed 0 bases, with 11 bases lying between them. The CDR3 coding sequence is TGTGCCAGCAGCTTATGGACGGAGGGTAGCAATCAGCCCCAGCATTTT. It specifies CASSLWTEGSNQPQHF.

The genes are TRBV5-1 and TRBJ1-6; D remains unclear. CDR3 length: 12 amino acids. The germline gives CDR1 SGHRS, CDR2 YFSETQ. Trimming removed 5 bases at V and 7 bases at J, with 7 bases between. The CDR3 nucleotides read TGCGCCAGCAGGGGCCAAAATTCACCCCTCCACTTT. It encodes CASRGQNSPLHF.

The V gene is TRBV28, the J gene TRBJ1-1; D perhaps matches TRBD1 (5 bases). The CDR3 consists of 14 residues. Per germline, CDR1 MDHEN and CDR2 SYDVKM. Trimming removed 2 bases from V and 4 bases from J, with 11 bases in between. CDR3 sequence: CASSLRGRRTEAFF. CDR3 nucleotide sequence: TGTGCCAGCAGTTTAAGGGGTAGGCGCACTGAAGCTTTCTTT.

This clonotype occurred a few times. This chain links TRBV7-9 with TRBJ1-4, with D hard to call. Germline-derived CDR1 and CDR2 are SEHNR and FQNEAQ (reference sequence). V was trimmed by 5 bases and J by 0 bases, leaving 10 bases between them. This CDR3 is 15 amino acids long. The DNA of the CDR3 is TGTGCCAGCAGCCACCCCCCTGCAACTAATGAAAAACTGTTTTTT. Protein: CASSHPPATNEKLFF.

V and J are TRBV4-2 and TRBJ2-7; 8 nucleotides align to TRBD2. The CDR3 totals 15 residues. Germline CDR1 reads LGHNA; CDR2 reads YNFKEQ. The trim removed 0 bases at V and 6 bases at J, leaving 7 bases unmatched. CDR3 coding DNA: TGTGCCAGCAGCCAAGATCCGGGGGGGCCGGGCGAGCAGTACTTC. This encodes CASSQDPGGPGEQYF.

This clonotype is deemed medium-sized (0.01 to 0.1%). The chain has TRBV7-9 and TRBJ1-1; D may be TRBD1 (6 bases). The CDR3 is 14 amino acids. Trimming shortened V by 3 bases and J by 1 base, and 9 bases separated the two germline ends. Germline-derived CDR1 and CDR2 are SEHNR and FQNEAQ (reference sequence). The CDR3 nucleotides read TGTGCCAGCAGCTTCGGACAGACGAACACTGAAGCTTTCTTT. It is translated as CASSFGQTNTEAFF.

In DNA form, the CDR3 reads TGTGCCAGCAGCTTCTTAGGCGGGGTAGCCTACAATGAGCAGTTCTTC. Translating gives CASSFLGGVAYNEQFF. The chain couples TRBV11-3 to TRBJ2-1; a weak D match, TRBD2 (6 bases). Trimming removed 3 bases at V and 2 bases at J, with 14 bases between. The CDR3 spans 16 residues. The germline V gene has CDR1 SGHNT and CDR2 YENEEA.

The genes are TRBV19 and TRBJ1-2; 7 bases are shared with TRBD1. Germline CDR1 and CDR2: LNHDA and SQIVND (reference sequence). J lost 4 bases, V lost 6 bases, and 11 bases had no gene match. The CDR3 has 15 residues. Here the CDR3 DNA reads TGTGCCAGTAGCCCCTGGACAGGTGTTACCTATGGCTACACCTTC. Translating gives CASSPWTGVTYGYTF. The full variable domain, with the rest looked up from reference TRBV19 and TRBJ1-2, is DGGITQSPKYLFRKEGQNVTLSCEQNLNHDAMYWYRQDPGQGLRLIYYSQIVNDFQKGDIAEGYSVSREKKESFPLTVTSAQKNPTAFYLCASSPWTGVTYGYTFGSGTRLTVV.

This chain uses TRBV19 with TRBJ1-5, with a weak D call TRBD1 (6 bases). The CDR3 runs 12 residues. Germline assignment: CDR1 LNHDA and CDR2 SQIVND (reference sequence). V was trimmed by 11 bases and J by 5 bases, leaving 13 bases between them. DNA of the CDR3: TGTGCCGGGGGGCCAGTTGATCAGCCCCAGCATTTT. It is translated as CAGGPVDQPQHF.

This clonotype has more than one count but fewer than ten. The rearrangement links TRBV7-9 to TRBJ2-5; D ambiguous. Germline V CDR1 and CDR2: SEHNR, FQNEAQ (reference sequence). V was pared by 2 bases and J by 4 bases, with 14 bases between. The CDR3 consists of 15 residues. The CDR3 protein is CASSLTGRRTETQYF. DNA of the CDR3: TGTGCCAGCAGCTTAACGGGCCGACGGACAGAGACCCAGTACTTC. The variable domain in full, with the rest retrieved from reference TRBV7-9 and TRBJ2-5, is DTGVSQNPRHKITKRGQNVTFRCDPISEHNRLYWYRQTLGQGPEFLTYFQNEAQLEKSRLLSDRFSAERPKGSFSTLEIQRTEQGDSAMYLCASSLTGRRTETQYFGPGTRLLVL.